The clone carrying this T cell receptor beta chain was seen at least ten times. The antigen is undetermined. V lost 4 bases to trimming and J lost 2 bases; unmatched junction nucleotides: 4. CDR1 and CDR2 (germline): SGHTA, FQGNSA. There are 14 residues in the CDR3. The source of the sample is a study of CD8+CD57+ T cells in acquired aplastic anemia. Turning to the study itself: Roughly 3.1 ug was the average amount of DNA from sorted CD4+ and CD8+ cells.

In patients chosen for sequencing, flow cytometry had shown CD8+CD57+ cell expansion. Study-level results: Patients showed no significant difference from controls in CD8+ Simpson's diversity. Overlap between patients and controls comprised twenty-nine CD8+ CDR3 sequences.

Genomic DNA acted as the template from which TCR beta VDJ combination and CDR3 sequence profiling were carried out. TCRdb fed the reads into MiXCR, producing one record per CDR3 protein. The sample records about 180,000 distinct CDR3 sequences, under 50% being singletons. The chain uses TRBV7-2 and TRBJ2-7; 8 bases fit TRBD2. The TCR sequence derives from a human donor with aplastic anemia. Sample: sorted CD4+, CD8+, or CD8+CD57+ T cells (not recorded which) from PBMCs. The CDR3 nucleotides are TGTGCCAGCAGCTCCAGCGGGGGCCCCTACGAGCAGTACTTC. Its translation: CASSSSGGPYEQYF.